This T cell receptor (beta chain) was obtained from a study of cytomegalovirus exposure and HLA in healthy donors. General study points: Fewer N-insertions (relative to the roughly 700-donor mean) were reportedly seen in an Asian-associated ancestry cluster in a later analysis. It was likely that a cluster of highly shared sequence variants was a sequencing artifact.

The PCR used 60 Vbeta and 13 Jbeta primers. TCRdb's copy holds only in-frame clones and misses some; the assay was immunoSEQ multiplex PCR. The sample shows 100,000 to 150,000 clones, 60% to 80% of them seen only once. In regard to this clone: What it recognizes is unknown.

CDR1 SGHDT and CDR2 YYEEEE come from the germline V gene. The CDR3 is 12 residues long. V lost 4 bases and J 6 bases, leaving 10 bases between the germline ends. Everyone who donated was a healthy bone marrow donor. Specimen: PBMCs. This chain connects TRBV5-6 to TRBJ1-2, with D unclear. The TCR originated in a woman aged 50 to 60 in good health and CMV-seronegative. This CDR3 is CASSLGKNGYTF. CDR3 DNA: TGTGCCAGCAGCCTAGGAAAGAATGGCTACACCTTC.